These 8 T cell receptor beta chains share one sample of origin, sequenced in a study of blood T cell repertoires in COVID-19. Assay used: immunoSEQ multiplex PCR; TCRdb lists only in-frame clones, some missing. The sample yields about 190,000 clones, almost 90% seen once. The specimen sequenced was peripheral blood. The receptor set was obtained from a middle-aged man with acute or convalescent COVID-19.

The CDR3 spells CASSRPQGAGNQPQHF. The DNA for the CDR3 is TGTGCCAGCAGCAGGCCCCAGGGGGCCGGCAATCAGCCCCAGCATTTT. The chain links TRBV21-1 to TRBJ1-5; the table's D gene call, TRBD1, was not cross checked with the DNA. TRBV21-1 constitutes a pseudogene. CDR3 length equals 16 residues.

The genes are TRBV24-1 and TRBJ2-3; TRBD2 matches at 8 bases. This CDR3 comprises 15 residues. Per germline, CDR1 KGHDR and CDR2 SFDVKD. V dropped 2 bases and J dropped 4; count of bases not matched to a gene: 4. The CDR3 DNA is TGTGCCACCAGTGATTACGGGGGGGGCCCAGATACGCAGTATTTT. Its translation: CATSDYGGGPDTQYF.

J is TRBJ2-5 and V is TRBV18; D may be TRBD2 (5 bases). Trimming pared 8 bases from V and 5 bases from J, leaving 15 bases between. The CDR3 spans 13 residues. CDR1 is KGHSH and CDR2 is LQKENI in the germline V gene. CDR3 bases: TGTGCCAGCACCCCCGGGGTGCGGGAGACCCAGTACTTC. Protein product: CASTPGVRETQYF.

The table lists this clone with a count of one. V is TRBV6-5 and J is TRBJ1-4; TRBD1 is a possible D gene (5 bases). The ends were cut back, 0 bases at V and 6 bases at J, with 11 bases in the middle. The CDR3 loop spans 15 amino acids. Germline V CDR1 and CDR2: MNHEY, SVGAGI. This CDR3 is CASSYSEGSHEKLFF. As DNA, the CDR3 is TGTGCCAGCAGTTACTCGGAGGGGAGTCATGAAAAACTGTTTTTT.

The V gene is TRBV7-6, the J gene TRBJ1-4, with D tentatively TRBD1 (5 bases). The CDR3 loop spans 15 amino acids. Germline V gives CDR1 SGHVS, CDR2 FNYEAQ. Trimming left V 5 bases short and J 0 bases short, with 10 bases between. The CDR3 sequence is CASSKTGATNEKLFF. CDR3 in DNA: TGTGCCAGCAGCAAAACAGGTGCAACTAATGAAAAACTGTTTTTT.

The CDR3 DNA reads as TGTGCCAGCCCGATTGGCGGGAGGCCCTGCACCGCCAGCTCCTACGAGCAGTACTTC. It translates to CASPIGGRPCTASSYEQYF. This rearrangement joins TRBV7-3 to TRBJ2-7, with 8 bases identical to TRBD2. Germline lookup yields CDR1 SGHTA and CDR2 FQGTGA. Trimming at V came to 8 bases and at J to 0 bases, leaving 21 bases not matched to a gene. The CDR3 runs 19 residues.

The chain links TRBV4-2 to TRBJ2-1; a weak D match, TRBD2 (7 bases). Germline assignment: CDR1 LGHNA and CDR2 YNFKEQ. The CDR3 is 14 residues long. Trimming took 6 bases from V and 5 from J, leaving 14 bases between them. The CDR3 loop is CASRPGGSNNEQFF. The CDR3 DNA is TGTGCCAGCAGACCGGGGGGCTCTAACAATGAGCAGTTCTTC.

The CDR3 nucleotides read TGTGCCACCAGTGATCGACTAGCAGGAGAGACCCAGTACTTC. It is translated as CATSDRLAGETQYF. V usage is TRBV24-1 and J usage is TRBJ2-5; 7 nucleotides match TRBD2. Trimming at V came to 3 bases and at J to 4 bases, leaving 4 bases not matched to a gene. Germline V lookup: CDR1 KGHDR, CDR2 SFDVKD. The CDR3 loop spans 14 amino acids.